Sequencing of this TCR beta chain was carried out in a study of shared clonotypes between healthy human individuals. Looking at the study overall: Three plates each covered CD4 naive and memory; CD8 naive two, CD8 memory one.

Donation came from healthy HIV-negative adults that had no recent acute infections or vaccinations. TCRdb keeps only in-frame clones here, not all; method: immunoSEQ multiplex PCR. The table shows a few million clones, with 92% occurring only once. The study, taken as a whole, reports: Unshared clonotypes carried lower generation probabilities than those common to all four donors. Donors were few, which limited the genetic and exposure-history diversity represented.

To note about this clone: What it binds is not known.

The V segment lost 5 bases and the J segment 6 bases; nucleotides outside the gene matches: 4. There are 14 residues in the CDR3. Germline V CDR1 and CDR2: MDHEN, SYDVKM. This TCR was recovered from a young man in good health. Some clones in this sample may be carry-over from other donors' samples. The chain joins TRBV28 to TRBJ1-3; 10 positions agree with TRBD1. The sample comprised naive CD4+ T cells from PBMCs. Subset specified: CD45RA+ positively selected. The CDR3 spells CASSPGTGVNTIYF. Written as DNA, the CDR3 is TGTGCCAGCAGTCCCGGGACAGGGGTAAACACCATATATTTT.